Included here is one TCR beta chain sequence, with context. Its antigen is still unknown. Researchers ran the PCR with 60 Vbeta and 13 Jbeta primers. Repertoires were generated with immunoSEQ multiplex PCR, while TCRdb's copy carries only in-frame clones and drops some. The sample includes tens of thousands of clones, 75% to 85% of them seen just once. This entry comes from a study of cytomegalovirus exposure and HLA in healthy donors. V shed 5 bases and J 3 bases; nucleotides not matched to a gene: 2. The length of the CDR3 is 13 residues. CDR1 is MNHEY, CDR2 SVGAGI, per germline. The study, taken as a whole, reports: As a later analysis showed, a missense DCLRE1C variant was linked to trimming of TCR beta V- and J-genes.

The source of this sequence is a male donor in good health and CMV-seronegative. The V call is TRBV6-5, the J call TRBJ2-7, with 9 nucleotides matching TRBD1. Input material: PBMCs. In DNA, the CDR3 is TGTGCCAGCAGTAAGACAGGGGGCTACGAGCAGTACTTC. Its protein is CASSKTGGYEQYF.